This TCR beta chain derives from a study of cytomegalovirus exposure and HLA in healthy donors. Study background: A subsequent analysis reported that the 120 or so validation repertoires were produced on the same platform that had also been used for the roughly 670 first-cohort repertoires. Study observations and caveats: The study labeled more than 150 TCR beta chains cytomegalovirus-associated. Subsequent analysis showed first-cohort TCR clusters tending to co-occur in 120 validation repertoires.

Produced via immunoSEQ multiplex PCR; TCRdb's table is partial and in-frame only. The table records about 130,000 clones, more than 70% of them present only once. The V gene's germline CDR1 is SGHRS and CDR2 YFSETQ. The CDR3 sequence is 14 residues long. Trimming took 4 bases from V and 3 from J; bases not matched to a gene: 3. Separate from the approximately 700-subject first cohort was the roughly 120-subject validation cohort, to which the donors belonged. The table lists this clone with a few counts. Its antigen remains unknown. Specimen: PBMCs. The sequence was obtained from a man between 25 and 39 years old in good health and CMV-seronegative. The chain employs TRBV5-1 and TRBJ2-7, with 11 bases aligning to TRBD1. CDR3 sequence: CASSRDRGYYEQYF. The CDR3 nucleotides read TGCGCCAGCAGCCGGGACAGGGGGTACTACGAGCAGTACTTC.